Listed here is a single T cell receptor (beta chain). Its specific antigen is unknown. Base qualities are not provided; no much larger clone lies one nucleotide away. CDR1 and CDR2, looked up from the germline V gene, are MNHNS and SASEGT. The V and J ends are trimmed by 0 bases and 4 bases, leaving 10 bases between them. Including the terminal cysteine and phenylalanine, the CDR3 comprises 15 residues. The entry retains the CDR3 DNA only, 45 bases that are in frame from base 1. This record belongs to a study of regulatory T cells listed by TCRdb under 2018. Context from the whole study: The study compared T-cell receptor beta repertoires of sorted regulatory, conventional CD4+ and CD8+ T cells in CD3G-deficient patients with those in healthy controls. The investigation overall reported the following: In patients, repertoires had restricted unique TRB V-J pairs and skewed V and J gene usage, with regulatory T cells showing the most marked changes. Conventional CD4+ T cells from CD3G-deficient patients were enriched for hydrophobic residues at CDR3 positions 6 and 7, suggesting more self-reactive specificities.

Evidence of autoimmunity was found in all CD3G-deficient patients, and more severe autoimmunity was observed in two of the patients. Patients were tested at ages ranging from 2 to 39 years, and reduced naive and increased memory CD4+ and CD8+ T-cell proportions were found in the patients. CD4+ cells were FACS-sorted into CD25-high CD127-low regulatory T cells and CD25-low CD127-high conventional CD4+ T cells. Six individuals with CD3G deficiency made up the patient group. Patient samples and clinical data came from an international physician network spanning the United States, Europe and Asia. Peripheral blood mononuclear cells were isolated by Ficoll density separation. The multiplex PCR used 52 forward TRBV primers and 13 reverse TRBJ primers, with assay-based and computational corrections for amplification bias. Within the immunoSEQ assay, multiplex PCR amplified rearranged TRB loci from genomic DNA. TRB amplicons were sequenced on an Illumina HiSeq platform. As for how the authors treated the data: Custom algorithms error-filtered the raw sequences and aligned the raw sequences to reference gene sequences, after which the immunoSEQ online tools were used for analysis. The frequencies of productive and nonproductive TRB rearrangements were evaluated among unique sequences as well as among total sequences. The likelihood of self-reactivity was estimated by examining two features, hydrophobicity and amino acid composition, of TRB CDR3 positions 6 and 7. Groups were compared by t tests, Mann-Whitney tests or two-way ANOVA performed in Prism software. TCRdb provides this immuneACCESS table in a form limited to in-frame rearrangements. Some clones are lacking; in checked studies, under half of them reflect an unresolved V gene, and why the rest are absent is not known. V and J calls and clone size come straight from that table; D and trimming were deduced from the DNA. The sample table lists approximately 29,000 clones, nearly 95% of them with a count of one. The ten top clones hold around 0.94% of the sample.

This receptor was identified in a child aged 2-9 years with CD3G deficiency. The chain uses TRBV6-1 and TRBJ1-5, with the D gene call left open. The material sequenced was conventional CD4+ T cells sorted from blood. The CDR3 reads as follows: CASSEALQPNQPQHF. The nucleotide sequence is given as TGTGCCAGCAGTGAAGCGCTTCAGCCAAATCAGCCCCAGCATTTT.